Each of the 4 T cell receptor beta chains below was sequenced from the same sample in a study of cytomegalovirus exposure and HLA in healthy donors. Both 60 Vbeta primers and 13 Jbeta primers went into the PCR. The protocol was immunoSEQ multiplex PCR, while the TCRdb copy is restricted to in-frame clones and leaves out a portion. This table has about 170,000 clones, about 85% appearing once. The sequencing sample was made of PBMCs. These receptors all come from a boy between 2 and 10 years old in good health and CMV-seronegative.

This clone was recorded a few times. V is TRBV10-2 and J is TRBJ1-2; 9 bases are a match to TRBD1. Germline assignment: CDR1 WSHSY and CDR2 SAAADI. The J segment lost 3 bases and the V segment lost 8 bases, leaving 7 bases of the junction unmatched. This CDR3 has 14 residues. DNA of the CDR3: TGCGCCAGCTGGGGGACAGGGACTGACTATGGCTACACCTTC. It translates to CASWGTGTDYGYTF.

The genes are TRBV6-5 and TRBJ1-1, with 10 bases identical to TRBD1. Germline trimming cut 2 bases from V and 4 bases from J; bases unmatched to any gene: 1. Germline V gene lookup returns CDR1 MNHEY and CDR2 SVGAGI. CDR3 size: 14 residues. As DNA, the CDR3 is TGTGCCAGCAGTTACCGGGACAGGGGCACTGAAGCTTTCTTT. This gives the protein CASSYRDRGTEAFF.

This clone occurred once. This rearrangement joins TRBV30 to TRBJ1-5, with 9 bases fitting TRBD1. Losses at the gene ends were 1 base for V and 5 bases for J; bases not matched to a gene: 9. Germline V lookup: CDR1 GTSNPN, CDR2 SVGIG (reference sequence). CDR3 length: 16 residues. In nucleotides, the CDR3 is TGTGCCTGGAGTGGCGGTTTGGGACAGGGAGATCAGCCCCAGCATTTT. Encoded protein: CAWSGGLGQGDQPQHF.

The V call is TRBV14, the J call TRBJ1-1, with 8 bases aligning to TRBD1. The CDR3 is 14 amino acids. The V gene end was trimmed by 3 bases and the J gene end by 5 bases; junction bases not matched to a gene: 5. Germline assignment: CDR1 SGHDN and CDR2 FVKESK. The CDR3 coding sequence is TGTGCCAGCAGCCACAGGGGGCGCTTGACTGAAGCTTTCTTT. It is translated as CASSHRGRLTEAFF.